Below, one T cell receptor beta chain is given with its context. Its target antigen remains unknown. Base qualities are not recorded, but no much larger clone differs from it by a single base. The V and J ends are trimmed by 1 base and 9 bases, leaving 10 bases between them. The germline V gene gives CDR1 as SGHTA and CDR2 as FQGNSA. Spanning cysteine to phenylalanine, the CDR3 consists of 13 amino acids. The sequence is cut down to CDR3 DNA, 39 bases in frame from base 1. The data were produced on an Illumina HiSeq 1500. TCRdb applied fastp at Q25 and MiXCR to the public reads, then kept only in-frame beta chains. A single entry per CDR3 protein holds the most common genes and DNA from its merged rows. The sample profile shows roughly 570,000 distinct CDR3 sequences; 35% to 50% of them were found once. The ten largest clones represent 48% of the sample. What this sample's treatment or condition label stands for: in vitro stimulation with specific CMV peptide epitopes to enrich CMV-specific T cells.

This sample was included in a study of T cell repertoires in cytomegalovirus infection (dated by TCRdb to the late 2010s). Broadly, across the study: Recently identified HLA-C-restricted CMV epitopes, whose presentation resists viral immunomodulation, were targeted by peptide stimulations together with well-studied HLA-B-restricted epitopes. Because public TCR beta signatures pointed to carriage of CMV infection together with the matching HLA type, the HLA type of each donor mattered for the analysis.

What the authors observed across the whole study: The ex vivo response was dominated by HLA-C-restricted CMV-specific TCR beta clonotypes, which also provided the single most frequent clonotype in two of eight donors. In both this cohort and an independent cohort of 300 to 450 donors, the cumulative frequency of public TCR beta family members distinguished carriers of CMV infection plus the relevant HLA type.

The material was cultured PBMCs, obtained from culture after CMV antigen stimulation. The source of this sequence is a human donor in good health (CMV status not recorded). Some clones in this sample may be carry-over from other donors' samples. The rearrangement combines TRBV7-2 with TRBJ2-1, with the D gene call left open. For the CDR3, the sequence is CASSLGLDGEQFF. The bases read TGTGCCAGCAGCTTAGGTTTGGACGGTGAGCAGTTCTTC. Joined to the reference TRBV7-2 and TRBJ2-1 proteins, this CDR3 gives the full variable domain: GAGVSQSPSNKVTEKGKDVELRCDPISGHTALYWYRQSLGQGLEFLIYFQGNSAPDKSGLPSDRFSAERTGGSVSTLTIQRTQQEDSAVYLCASSLGLDGEQFFGPGTRLTVL.